The 22 T cell receptor beta chains listed next were all sequenced from one sample in a study of Graves' ophthalmopathy and Graves' hyperthyroidism. Amplification of TCR beta CDR3 regions used RNA transcripts. First-round RT-PCR with HTBI primers preceded a second-round multiplex PCR. Each CDR3 protein gets one entry after TCRdb re-called the multiplex PCR reads with MiXCR. Here the sample spans 350,000 to 400,000 distinct CDR3 sequences, approximately 20% being singletons. Source material: peripheral blood. Receptors originate from a woman younger than 35 with Graves' ophthalmopathy.

This chain uses TRBV27 with TRBJ1-6; D unclear. The germline CDR1 and CDR2 sequences are MNHEY and SMNVEV (reference sequence). The CDR3 has 13 amino acids. Trimming removed 2 bases from V and 8 bases from J, with 7 bases in between. The CDR3 region is CASSLDLDSPLHF. CDR3 in DNA: TGTGCCAGCAGTTTAGATCTGGATTCACCCCTCCACTTT.

This clonotype showed up many times. The V gene is TRBV4-1, the J gene TRBJ1-1; 7 positions agree with TRBD1. Unmatched junction bases numbered 15, after V lost 3 bases and J lost 5 bases. CDR1 and CDR2 from the germline V gene are MGHRA and YSYEKL. CDR3 length: 17 amino acids. The CDR3 sequence is CASSQGPGEGAGTEAFF. DNA of the CDR3: TGCGCCAGCAGCCAGGGCCCAGGGGAGGGGGCAGGAACTGAAGCTTTCTTT.

This clonotype occurred many times. As DNA, the CDR3 is TGCAGTGCCAACCTACAGGGGGCGCGAACCTACGAGCAGTACTTC. It translates to CSANLQGARTYEQYF. V and J are TRBV20-1 and TRBJ2-7; 9 bases agree with TRBD1. J gave up 2 bases and V 6 bases, and 11 bases lay outside the gene matches. This CDR3 has 15 residues. CDR1 is DFQATT and CDR2 is SNEGSKA in the germline V gene (reference sequence).

This clonotype was detected ten times or more. The chain carries TRBV3-1 and TRBJ2-6; no reliable D call. This CDR3 has 16 residues. Per germline, CDR1 LGHDT and CDR2 YNNKEL (reference sequence). V was cut by 4 bases and J by 1 base, with 11 bases left in between. As DNA, the CDR3 is TGTGCCAGCAGCCCCCAGATGACTTCTGGGGCCAACGTCCTGACTTTC. It translates to CASSPQMTSGANVLTF.

The chain couples TRBV5-1 to TRBJ2-2; 11 bases agree with TRBD2. Trimming took 5 bases from V and 6 from J; bases not matched to a gene: 6. In germline, CDR1 is SGHRS, CDR2 YFSETQ. The CDR3 spans 15 residues. In DNA form, the CDR3 reads TGCGCCAGCAGTCTGGGACTAGCGGACGCCGGGGAGCTGTTTTTT. Protein sequence: CASSLGLADAGELFF.

This clonotype occurred many times. This rearrangement joins TRBV19 to TRBJ1-5; D call uncertain. This CDR3 comprises 18 residues. Germline CDR1 and CDR2: LNHDA and SQIVND (reference sequence). V was cut by 6 bases and J by 0 bases, with 21 bases left in between. CDR3 residues: CASRNSTRRTYSNQPQHF. Written as DNA, the CDR3 is TGTGCCAGTAGGAACTCGACCCGCCGAACTTATAGCAATCAGCCCCAGCATTTT. The full variable domain, in which reference TRBV19 and TRBJ1-5 provide the parts outside the CDR3, is DGGITQSPKYLFRKEGQNVTLSCEQNLNHDAMYWYRQDPGQGLRLIYYSQIVNDFQKGDIAEGYSVSREKKESFPLTVTSAQKNPTAFYLCASRNSTRRTYSNQPQHFGDGTRLSIL.

This clonotype was detected many times. The V and J genes are TRBV6-1 and TRBJ2-4; 15 bases fit TRBD2. Germline V gene lookup returns CDR1 MNHNS and CDR2 SASEGT. The CDR3 consists of 19 residues. With 6 bases clipped from V and 1 base from J, the junction kept 10 bases outside the gene matches. The CDR3 spells CASRRLGLAGGTAKNIQYF. In DNA form, the CDR3 reads TGTGCCAGCAGGCGACTTGGACTAGCGGGGGGGACTGCCAAAAACATTCAGTACTTC.

The chain has TRBV6-2 or TRBV6-3 and TRBJ1-1, with 8 positions matching TRBD1. V shed 5 bases and J 6 bases; nucleotides not matched to a gene: 11. Germline V gene data show CDR1 as MNHEY and CDR2 as SVGEGT. The CDR3 contains 15 residues. CDR3 in DNA: TGTGCCAGCAGTCCGGCCTCAACAGGGGGAGCTGAAGCTTTCTTT. Its protein is CASSPASTGGAEAFF.

The table lists this clonotype with many counts. This sequence joins TRBV5-6 and TRBJ1-1; 8 bases line up with TRBD1. V dropped 4 bases and J dropped 7; count of bases not matched to a gene: 9. Germline-derived CDR1 and CDR2 are SGHDT and YYEEEE. This CDR3 comprises 14 residues. The CDR3, as DNA: TGTGCCAGCAGCGGGGACAGGTCCCAGCGTGAAGCTTTCTTT. Amino acids: CASSGDRSQREAFF.

This clonotype was counted ten times or more. The chain joins TRBV30 to TRBJ1-1; the D gene is possibly TRBD1 (5 bases). The V end was cut by 0 bases, the J end by 3 bases, with 11 bases between. The CDR3 has 14 amino acids. Germline V gene data show CDR1 as GTSNPN and CDR2 as SVGIG (reference sequence). The CDR3 spells CAWSVILGDTEAFF. CDR3 nucleotides: TGTGCCTGGAGTGTCATTTTGGGGGACACTGAAGCTTTCTTT.

This clonotype was counted at least ten times. The chain links TRBV11-2 to TRBJ2-1, with 13 bases identical to TRBD2. The CDR3 spans 14 residues. The V gene end was trimmed by 8 bases and the J gene end by 2 bases; junction bases not matched to a gene: 0. Per the germline V gene, CDR1 is SGHAT and CDR2 is FQNNGV. The CDR3 DNA is TGTGCCAGCGGACTAGCGGGAGCCTACAATGAGCAGTTCTTC. The encoded protein is CASGLAGAYNEQFF.

This clonotype was detected many times. The rearrangement joins TRBV12-3 or TRBV12-4 to TRBJ2-5; D tentatively fits TRBD1 or TRBD2 (5 bases each). Trimming pared 6 bases from V and 3 bases from J, leaving 23 bases between. The CDR3 is 17 amino acids. This chain's CDR3 is CASSPGAWRAGEETQYF. The CDR3 DNA reads TGTGCCAGCAGCCCCGGGGCGTGGAGAGCCGGCGAAGAGACCCAGTACTTC.

This clonotype was seen many times. The V call is TRBV27, the J call TRBJ2-5; D call uncertain. The CDR3 length is 15 residues. Germline V gene lookup returns CDR1 MNHEY and CDR2 SMNVEV (reference sequence). V lost 6 bases, J lost 8 bases, and 22 bases lay in between. The CDR3 bases are TGTGCCAGCAGACCAGAACCGATGTGGTCGGTTACCCAGTACTTC. Translated, it gives CASRPEPMWSVTQYF.

This clonotype was picked up many times. V gene TRBV6-1 combines with J gene TRBJ2-7; D ambiguous. CDR1 is MNHNS, CDR2 SASEGT, per germline. This CDR3 is 14 amino acids long. Trimming shortened V by 5 bases and J by 0 bases, and 11 bases separated the two germline ends. The CDR3 bases are TGTGCCAGCAGTCAGGCTGCAAGCTCCTACGAGCAGTACTTC. It yields the protein CASSQAASSYEQYF.

The chain combines TRBV6-2 or TRBV6-3 with TRBJ2-7; TRBD1 or TRBD2 may be the D gene (5 bases each). The CDR3 sequence is 20 residues long. The V gene lost 3 bases and the J gene lost 0 bases, with 27 bases spanning the gap. CDR1 is MNHEY, CDR2 SVGEGT, per germline. The CDR3 nucleotides are TGTGCCAGCAGTTATACCGGGACGGAGCTTGTTTACTCTAGCTCCTACGAGCAGTACTTC. It yields the protein CASSYTGTELVYSSSYEQYF.

This clonotype was observed many times. The chain has TRBV6-1 and TRBJ2-7, with D hard to call. This CDR3 contains 16 residues. The germline CDR1 and CDR2 sequences are MNHNS and SASEGT. With 1 base removed from V and 8 bases from J, the gap between germline ends came to 21 bases. The CDR3 loop is CASSEGGFSPRAQQYF. CDR3 sequence (DNA): TGTGCCAGCAGTGAAGGGGGTTTTTCCCCTCGTGCGCAGCAGTACTTC.

This clonotype was picked up many times. The chain links TRBV2 to TRBJ2-5; 8 bases fit TRBD1. The CDR3 consists of 13 residues. With 9 bases clipped from V and 3 bases from J, the junction kept 6 bases outside the gene matches. From germline, CDR1 is SNHLY and CDR2 FYNNEI. The CDR3 sequence: CARDGTGEETQYF. The CDR3 DNA reads as TGTGCCAGAGACGGGACAGGAGAAGAGACCCAGTACTTC.

In its sample, this clonotype was seen many times. The chain combines TRBV7-8 with TRBJ2-7, with 10 bases that match TRBD1. This CDR3 is 17 amino acids long. The V gene end was trimmed by 0 bases and the J gene end by 4 bases; junction bases not matched to a gene: 9. Germline V gives CDR1 SGHVS, CDR2 FQNEAQ. The CDR3 bases are TGTGCCAGCAGCTTAGCTAAGACAGGGGGCGACTGGTACGAGCAGTACTTC. Amino acid sequence: CASSLAKTGGDWYEQYF.

There are many counts of this clonotype. The chain joins TRBV15 to TRBJ1-2; unclear D gene. V was trimmed by 8 bases and J by 3 bases, leaving 7 bases between them. Germline CDR1 LNHNV, CDR2 YYDKDF (reference sequence). The CDR3 sequence is 11 residues long. In DNA form, the CDR3 reads TGTGCCACCTCGCGAGACTATGGCTACACCTTC. Its translation is CATSRDYGYTF.

This clonotype was counted at least ten times. The chain uses TRBV28 and TRBJ1-2; D remains ambiguous. Germline V gene lookup returns CDR1 MDHEN and CDR2 SYDVKM. Trimming cost V 4 bases and J 4 bases, with 13 bases left between them. This CDR3 region has 14 residues. In DNA, the CDR3 is TGTGCCAGCAGTTCCGGCGAGGAACTCTATGGCTACACCTTC. It yields the protein CASSSGEELYGYTF.

This clonotype appeared once. V and J are TRBV18 and TRBJ2-5; the D is unclear. The CDR3 has 15 amino acids. Germline CDR1 reads KGHSH; CDR2 reads LQKENI. V was pared by 6 bases and J by 4 bases, with 18 bases between. The CDR3 sequence is CASSLSNIYGETQYF. The CDR3 DNA reads as TGTGCCAGCTCCCTTTCTAATATTTACGGAGAGACCCAGTACTTC.

CDR3 region: CASSRDFLQDTEAFF. The CDR3, as DNA: TGTGCCAGCAGCCGGGACTTCCTTCAGGACACTGAAGCTTTCTTT. The V call is TRBV6-1, the J call TRBJ1-1, with D perhaps TRBD1 (5 bases). The V end was cut by 6 bases, the J end by 3 bases, with 17 bases between. Looked up from germline, CDR1 is MNHNS and CDR2 is SASEGT. CDR3 size: 15 residues.